These T cell receptor beta chains were read from a single sample in a study of vaccination and CD4 T cells after COVID-19. TCRdb reprocessed the PCR reads with MiXCR, giving one entry per CDR3 protein. The table records about 9,700 distinct CDR3 sequences, about 35% of them present only once. No antigen is known for these receptors. Sequenced sample: CD4+ T cells from blood, cultured in vitro. The receptor source for this set is a human donor in good health. The CDR3 runs from the conserved cysteine through the conserved F or W. Each record gives: CDR3 length, clone size, D gene, J gene, V gene, CDR3 protein, CDR3 DNA. A D gene is named only where the DNA matches it firmly. Clone size is given for some rows only: seen once, a few or many times, or a class if the clone is expanded.

13	.	.	TRBJ2-5	TRBV27	CASSFKYQETQYF	TGTGCCAGCAGTTTTAAGTACCAAGAGACCCAGTACTTC
16	.	.	TRBJ1-1	TRBV2	CASREQGFGTNTEAFF	TGTGCCAGCAGAGAGCAGGGTTTCGGTACCAACACTGAAGCTTTCTTT
15	.	TRBD2	TRBJ2-3	TRBV20-1	CSARTSGGSTDTQYF	TGCAGTGCTAGAACTAGCGGGGGCTCCACAGATACGCAGTATTTT
17	few	TRBD2	TRBJ2-5	TRBV6-5	CASSYGGAGGPRETQYF	TGTGCCAGCAGTTACGGAGGTGCGGGAGGGCCAAGGGAGACCCAGTACTTC
14	.	.	TRBJ1-1	TRBV4-3	CASSQDGQLVEAFF	TGCGCCAGCAGCCAAGATGGCCAGTTGGTTGAAGCTTTCTTT
14	.	TRBD1	TRBJ2-7	TRBV7-2	CASRQYRGSYEQYF	TGTGCCAGCAGACAATACAGGGGCTCCTACGAGCAGTACTTC
14	once	TRBD2	TRBJ2-1	TRBV29-1	CSAREAGGYNEQFF	TGCAGCGCCCGTGAAGCGGGGGGCTACAATGAGCAGTTCTTC
12	.	.	TRBJ2-2	TRBV28	CASSLNTGELFF	TGTGCCAGCAGCTTGAACACCGGGGAGCTGTTTTTT
13	large	.	TRBJ1-1	TRBV7-3	CASSLDVNTEAFF	TGTGCCAGCAGCTTAGACGTGAACACTGAAGCTTTCTTT
15	.	TRBD2	TRBJ2-7	TRBV4-3	CASSQVAGGRYEQYF	TGCGCCAGCAGCCAAGTGGCGGGAGGGAGGTACGAGCAGTACTTC
16	.	TRBD1	TRBJ1-5	TRBV2	CASTERYRGTAQPQHF	TGTGCCAGCACCGAACGGTACAGGGGCACGGCTCAGCCCCAGCATTTT
15	few	.	TRBJ2-1	TRBV24-1	CATSDSGGSYNEQFF	TGTGCCACCAGTGATTCCGGGGGCTCCTACAATGAGCAGTTCTTC
15	.	TRBD2	TRBJ2-2	TRBV20-1	CSAKGAGGFTGELFF	TGCAGTGCAAAGGGAGCGGGAGGGTTCACCGGGGAGCTGTTTTTT
16	.	.	TRBJ2-7	TRBV6-2/TRBV6-3	CASSYSIPRRTYEQYF	TGTGCCAGCAGTTACTCGATCCCCCGGCGGACCTACGAGCAGTACTTC
14	few	TRBD1	TRBJ1-2	TRBV4-3	CASSQQDRVYGYTF	TGCGCCAGCAGCCAGCAAGACAGGGTCTATGGCTACACCTTC
14	few	.	TRBJ1-2	TRBV19	CASSIEGQNYGYTF	TGTGCCAGTAGTATTGAAGGCCAGAACTATGGCTACACCTTC
16	few	TRBD1	TRBJ2-5	TRBV6-1	CASSVHLGTDQETQYF	TGTGCCAGCAGTGTCCACCTGGGGACAGACCAAGAGACCCAGTACTTC